The 29 T cell receptor beta chains below all came from one sample that was sequenced in a study of circulating and synovial CD4+ cells in juvenile arthritis. Data came from immunoSEQ multiplex PCR; TCRdb stores just in-frame clones and leaves some out. This table has about 30,000 clones, 93% appearing once. The sequenced material came from CD4+ T cells from blood. All receptors come from a human donor with juvenile idiopathic arthritis.

The gene calls are TRBV20-1 and TRBJ1-1, with D hard to call. The CDR3 runs to 10 residues. Germline lookup yields CDR1 DFQATT and CDR2 SNEGSKA (reference sequence). The V and J ends lost 3 bases and 7 bases respectively, with 6 bases between them. CDR3 region: CSASRDEAFF. DNA for the CDR3: TGCAGTGCTAGTCGAGATGAAGCTTTCTTT.

This sequence joins TRBV6-1 and TRBJ2-7; 7 nucleotides agree with TRBD1. The germline V gene encodes CDR1 MNHNS and CDR2 SASEGT. Trimming at V came to 6 bases and at J to 5 bases, leaving 7 bases not matched to a gene. CDR3 length: 13 amino acids. In nucleotides, the CDR3 is TGTGCCAGCAGATTACAGGGGAACGACGAGCAGTACTTC. This translates into CASRLQGNDEQYF.

The chain combines TRBV19 with TRBJ1-2; a possible D gene is TRBD1 (5 bases). The length of the CDR3 is 12 residues. Germline V gene sequence: CDR1 LNHDA, CDR2 SQIVND (reference sequence). The germline V and J ends were trimmed by 5 bases and 7 bases, with 11 bases remaining between them. CDR3 nucleotides: TGTGCCAGTAGTGCCAGGACATTTGGCTACACCTTC. It specifies CASSARTFGYTF.

The chain combines TRBV7-3 with TRBJ2-1; a possible D gene is TRBD1 (6 bases). Per germline, CDR1 SGHTA and CDR2 FQGTGA. V dropped 5 bases and J dropped 0 bases, with 11 bases sitting between them. The CDR3 contains 15 residues. The CDR3, as DNA: TGTGCCAGCAGCGTCCAGGGGAACTCCTACAATGAGCAGTTCTTC. Its protein is CASSVQGNSYNEQFF.

The chain carries TRBV6-1 and TRBJ2-3, with TRBD2 identical over 7 bases. Germline CDR1 MNHNS, CDR2 SASEGT. The CDR3 spans 16 residues. With 2 bases clipped from V and 2 bases from J, the junction kept 7 bases outside the gene matches. The CDR3 DNA sequence: TGTGCCAGCAGTGAAAGGGCTAGCGGAAACACAGATACGCAGTATTTT. It translates to CASSERASGNTDTQYF.

CDR3 amino acids: CASSRPLAGASTDTQYF. Written as DNA, the CDR3 is TGCGCCAGCAGCCGACCCCTAGCGGGAGCGAGCACAGATACGCAGTATTTT. The chain combines TRBV5-1 with TRBJ2-3, with 10 bases aligning to TRBD2. The CDR3 is made up of 17 amino acids. After removal of 4 bases from V and 0 bases from J, the junction contained 8 bases not matched to a gene. CDR1 is SGHRS, CDR2 YFSETQ, per germline. Together with reference TRBV5-1 and TRBJ2-3, the CDR3 gives the full variable domain: KAGVTQTPRYLIKTRGQQVTLSCSPISGHRSVSWYQQTPGQGLQFLFEYFSETQRNKGNFPGRFSGRQFSNSRSEMNVSTLELGDSALYLCASSRPLAGASTDTQYFGPGTRLTVL.

The chain uses TRBV5-6 and TRBJ1-2, with 7 bases that match TRBD1. V was clipped by 3 bases and J by 2 bases; unmatched bases: 1. CDR1 SGHDT and CDR2 YYEEEE come from the germline V gene. CDR3 length equals 13 residues. The CDR3 DNA is TGTGCCAGCAGCTCACAGGGGAACTATGGCTACACCTTC. This translates into CASSSQGNYGYTF.

As DNA, the CDR3 is TGTGCCAGCAGCTTAGCCGGGCGGGGCACACTCTCTGGAAACACCATATATTTT. Residues: CASSLAGRGTLSGNTIYF. The J gene is TRBJ1-3, the V gene TRBV7-8, with a tentative D call TRBD1 (5 bases). V was pared by 0 bases and J by 0 bases, with 15 bases between. Per the germline V gene, CDR1 is SGHVS and CDR2 is FQNEAQ. This CDR3 contains 18 residues.

The chain employs TRBV15 and TRBJ2-2, with TRBD2 matching 7 bases. The V gene end was trimmed by 5 bases and the J gene end by 2 bases; junction bases not matched to a gene: 5. The CDR3 is made up of 15 amino acids. Germline CDR1 and CDR2: LNHNV and YYDKDF (reference sequence). CDR3 residues: CATSEAGSNTGELFF. The DNA of the CDR3 is TGTGCCACCAGCGAAGCGGGATCCAACACCGGGGAGCTGTTTTTT.

This chain links TRBV2 with TRBJ2-5; D remains ambiguous. The germline V gene encodes CDR1 SNHLY and CDR2 FYNNEI. This CDR3 spans 13 amino acids. With 5 bases removed from V and 4 bases from J, the gap between germline ends came to 11 bases. CDR3 sequence (DNA): TGTGCCAGCAGTTCTCTGTCCTCAGAGACCCAGTACTTC. This sequence encodes CASSSLSSETQYF.

CDR3 bases: TGCGCCAGCAGTCTGTCCCCGAGACAGGGACGACCCCCGTACGAGCAGTACTTC. Protein product: CASSLSPRQGRPPYEQYF. The chain employs TRBV10-2 and TRBJ2-7; 7 bases agree with TRBD1. V dropped 5 bases and J dropped 4; count of bases not matched to a gene: 20. The CDR3 has 18 residues. Germline V gives CDR1 WSHSY, CDR2 SAAADI.

CDR3 in amino acids: CASSLAGGPSEQYF. The CDR3 bases are TGTGCCAGCAGCCTAGCGGGAGGGCCCAGTGAGCAGTACTTC. The chain recombines TRBV25-1 with TRBJ2-7; 12 nucleotides match TRBD2. The CDR3 contains 14 residues. V dropped 6 bases and J dropped 7; count of bases not matched to a gene: 7. From germline, CDR1 is MGHDK and CDR2 SYGVNS.

The sample holds one count of this clone. J is TRBJ1-1 and V is TRBV25-1, with D perhaps matching TRBD1 (5 bases). The CDR3 sequence is 14 residues long. Per the germline V gene, CDR1 is MGHDK and CDR2 is SYGVNS. With 8 bases removed from V and 3 bases from J, the gap between germline ends came to 16 bases. The DNA for the CDR3 is TGTGCCAGCCGCGGGTTTGGGGGGGACACTGAAGCTTTCTTT. Protein sequence: CASRGFGGDTEAFF. Filled out from reference TRBV25-1 and TRBJ1-1, the complete variable domain reads EADIYQTPRYLVIGTGKKITLECSQTMGHDKMYWYQQDPGMELHLIHYSYGVNSTEKGDLSSESTVSRIRTEHFPLTLESARPSHTSQYLCASRGFGGDTEAFFGQGTRLTVV.

The chain carries TRBV7-9 and TRBJ1-2, with TRBD1 identical over 9 bases. The germline CDR1 and CDR2 sequences are SEHNR and FQNEAQ (reference sequence). This CDR3 is 14 amino acids long. Trimming cost V 1 base and J 3 bases; bases outside gene matches: 0. CDR3 DNA sequence: TGTGCCAGCAGCTTAGGACAGGGGGACTATGGCTACACCTTC. Translation gives CASSLGQGDYGYTF.

The CDR3 region has the DNA TGTGCCACCCGGACAGGGAATAGCAATCAGCCCCAGCATTTT. It codes for CATRTGNSNQPQHF. V usage is TRBV2 and J usage is TRBJ1-5; 8 bases align to TRBD1. This CDR3 region has 14 residues. Germline V gene sequence: CDR1 SNHLY, CDR2 FYNNEI. Germline trimming cut 10 bases from V and 0 bases from J; bases unmatched to any gene: 5. The variable domain in full, completed from reference TRBV2 and TRBJ1-5, reads EPEVTQTPSHQVTQMGQEVILRCVPISNHLYFYWYRQILGQKVEFLVSFYNNEISEKSEIFDDQFSVERPDGSNFTLKIRSTKLEDSAMYFCATRTGNSNQPQHFGDGTRLSIL.

The rearrangement uses TRBV6-1 and TRBJ1-1, with D unclear. CDR1 MNHNS and CDR2 SASEGT come from the germline V gene. The CDR3 sequence is 13 residues long. Trimming stripped 2 bases from V and 1 base from J, with 5 bases between. CDR3 sequence reads: CASSEYGNTEAFF. For the CDR3, the DNA is TGTGCCAGCAGTGAATACGGGAACACTGAAGCTTTCTTT.

The V call is TRBV19, the J call TRBJ1-1, with TRBD1 matching over 7 bases. Germline V gene lookup returns CDR1 LNHDA and CDR2 SQIVND (reference sequence). The CDR3 consists of 15 residues. The ends lost 6 bases at V and 3 bases at J; junction bases unmatched: 10. DNA of the CDR3: TGTGCCAGTAGCCCCCCCCACAGGGGACACACTGAAGCTTTCTTT. It codes for CASSPPHRGHTEAFF.

This chain connects TRBV20-1 to TRBJ2-5, with D hard to call. The CDR3 spans 10 residues. Per the germline V gene, CDR1 is DFQATT and CDR2 is SNEGSKA (reference sequence). Between the trimmed V and J ends, which lost 2 bases and 5 bases, there was a span of 3 bases. The CDR3 sequence: CSARLETQYF. The CDR3 DNA sequence: TGCAGTGCTAGACTGGAGACCCAGTACTTC.

The genes are TRBV5-1 and TRBJ2-5, with TRBD2 matching 16 bases. The DNA end favors TRBJ2-7, so the J call may be wrong. This CDR3 has 18 amino acids. Germline CDR1 is SGHRS and CDR2 is YFSETQ. The CDR3 bases are TGCGCCAGCAGCCTGGGACTAGCGGGAGGGATCACTTCCAACGAGCAGTACTTC. The encoded protein is CASSLGLAGGITSNEQYF.

The V and J genes are TRBV19 and TRBJ2-2, with TRBD2 as a possible D gene (6 bases). V dropped 2 bases and J dropped 11 bases, with 18 bases sitting between them. Germline V CDR1 and CDR2: LNHDA, SQIVND (reference sequence). The CDR3 length is 15 residues. CDR3 in amino acids: CASSIKGGGASELFF. The DNA for the CDR3 is TGTGCCAGTAGTATAAAAGGAGGCGGGGCTTCAGAGCTGTTTTTT.

This rearrangement joins TRBV7-2 to TRBJ2-3, with D possibly TRBD1 on 8 matching bases. The germline V gene has CDR1 SGHTA and CDR2 FQGNSA. This CDR3 has 17 amino acids. Trimming took 4 bases from V and 1 from J, leaving 18 bases between them. CDR3 in amino acids: CASSSSGDRSRTDTQYF. Written as DNA, the CDR3 is TGTGCCAGCAGCTCGAGCGGGGACAGGTCCCGCACAGATACGCAGTATTTT. The entire variable domain, with the rest obtained from reference TRBV7-2 and TRBJ2-3, is as follows: GAGVSQSPSNKVTEKGKDVELRCDPISGHTALYWYRQSLGQGLEFLIYFQGNSAPDKSGLPSDRFSAERTGGSVSTLTIQRTQQEDSAVYLCASSSSGDRSRTDTQYFGPGTRLTVL.

This rearrangement joins TRBV5-3 to TRBJ1-5; D uncertain. TRBV5-3 has ORF status, its function being uncertain. This CDR3 has 16 residues. V gave up 4 bases and J gave up 1 base, with 15 bases separating them. The CDR3 sequence: CARSHSLHRSNQPQHF. In DNA form, the CDR3 reads TGTGCCAGAAGCCACAGCCTACACCGAAGCAATCAGCCCCAGCATTTT.

This clone has just a few counts. V usage is TRBV5-1 and J usage is TRBJ2-3; 11 bases are a match to TRBD2. The CDR3 runs to 16 residues. Trimming took 0 bases from V and 4 from J; bases not matched to a gene: 4. Per the germline V gene, CDR1 is SGHRS and CDR2 is YFSETQ. This CDR3 is CASSLDGLAGADTQYF. CDR3 DNA: TGCGCCAGCAGCTTGGACGGACTAGCGGGTGCAGATACGCAGTATTTT.

The gene calls are TRBV9 and TRBJ2-7, with a weak D call TRBD2 (6 bases). The CDR3 length is 11 residues. Looked up from germline, CDR1 is SGDLS and CDR2 is YYNGEE. Trimming removed 4 bases from V and 6 bases from J, with 8 bases in between. The DNA for the CDR3 is TGTGCCAGCAGCACCGGGGGCGAGCAGTACTTC. It encodes CASSTGGEQYF.

The chain links TRBV6-5 to TRBJ1-5, with 8 bases matching TRBD1. CDR1 is MNHEY and CDR2 is SVGAGI in the germline V gene. The V segment lost 5 bases and the J segment 4 bases; nucleotides outside the gene matches: 7. This CDR3 comprises 15 residues. The CDR3 sequence: CASSITGGANQPQHF. CDR3 DNA sequence: TGTGCCAGCAGTATCACAGGGGGGGCTAATCAGCCCCAGCATTTT.

The V and J genes are TRBV7-9 and TRBJ1-6, with a tentative D call TRBD1 (5 bases). Germline V gives CDR1 SEHNR, CDR2 FQNEAQ (reference sequence). CDR3 length: 13 residues. V was clipped by 5 bases and J by 6 bases, with 8 bases between them. The CDR3 region is CASSAGFNSPLHF. In DNA, the CDR3 is TGTGCCAGCAGCGCAGGGTTTAATTCACCCCTCCACTTT. The full variable domain, rest sourced from reference TRBV7-9 and TRBJ1-6, is DTGVSQNPRHKITKRGQNVTFRCDPISEHNRLYWYRQTLGQGPEFLTYFQNEAQLEKSRLLSDRFSAERPKGSFSTLEIQRTEQGDSAMYLCASSAGFNSPLHFGNGTRLTVT.

This chain uses TRBV15 with TRBJ2-3; 14 nucleotides line up with TRBD2. Germline V gives CDR1 LNHNV, CDR2 YYDKDF (reference sequence). V shed 8 bases and J 10 bases; nucleotides not matched to a gene: 8. The CDR3 contains 14 residues. In DNA, the CDR3 is TGTGCCACCCGACTAGCGGGAGGGCGAATATCGCAGTATTTT. Protein product: CATRLAGGRISQYF.

The chain is built from TRBV11-3 and TRBJ2-1, with TRBD2 as a possible D gene (6 bases). Germline V gene data show CDR1 as SGHNT and CDR2 as YENEEA. The CDR3 has 13 amino acids. V dropped 5 bases and J dropped 5 bases, with 10 bases sitting between them. The CDR3 reads CASSAGLNNEQFF. For the CDR3, the DNA is TGTGCCAGCAGCGCGGGACTCAACAATGAGCAGTTCTTC.

This chain joins TRBV5-4 and TRBJ1-1; perhaps TRBD1 as D (5 bases). Looked up from germline, CDR1 is SGHNT and CDR2 is YYREEE (reference sequence). Trimming removed 0 bases from V and 0 bases from J, with 12 bases in between. The length of the CDR3 is 16 residues. CDR3: CASSLGGPAVNTEAFF. The DNA of the CDR3 is TGTGCCAGCAGCTTGGGGGGCCCCGCGGTGAACACTGAAGCTTTCTTT.